This is a list of T cell receptor beta chains from one sample in a study of blood T cell repertoires in COVID-19. Sequencing used immunoSEQ multiplex PCR; TCRdb keeps in-frame clones, though not all of them. The sample lists 220,000 or so clones, about 94% seen once, with 0.65% to 0.85% in the top ten. Sequenced material: peripheral blood. These receptors originate from a man in his sixties with COVID-19, enrolled during active disease. Each CDR3 is given with its conserved first and last residue. A D gene is named only where the DNA matches it firmly. A clone size is listed for some rows: how often the clone was seen (once, few, many), or a class if it is expanded.

d_call	v_call	j_call	clone_size	cdr3_nt	cdr3_aa
NA	TRBV18	TRBJ2-1	NA	TGTGCCAGCTCAATGTTACTAGCCCAAAGGGCCAATGAGCAGTTCTTC	CASSMLLAQRANEQFF
NA	TRBV7-3	TRBJ2-2	NA	TGTGCCAGCAGCTTAGGAGGGAGTACCACCGGGGAGCTGTTTTTT	CASSLGGSTTGELFF
TRBD2	TRBV11-3	TRBJ2-7	NA	TGTGCCAGCAGATTGACTAGCGGGAGTAGGGGGTACGAGCAGTACTTC	CASRLTSGSRGYEQYF
TRBD1	TRBV5-6	TRBJ2-1	NA	TGTGCCAGCAGCTTGCGGTGGGAGGGACAGGGTAATGAGCAGTTCTTC	CASSLRWEGQGNEQFF
TRBD1	TRBV7-3	TRBJ1-2	NA	TGTGCCAGCAGCTCGTTAACAGGGGTGCGTGGCTACACCTTC	CASSSLTGVRGYTF
TRBD1	TRBV5-1	TRBJ2-1	NA	TGCGCCAGCAGCTTACCGGGACAGTACAATGAGCAGTTCTTC	CASSLPGQYNEQFF
TRBD1	TRBV9	TRBJ2-1	NA	TGTGCCAGCAGCGTAGACGGACAGGGGGCCTACAATGAGCAGTTCTTC	CASSVDGQGAYNEQFF
NA	TRBV2	TRBJ1-1	NA	TGTGCCAGCAGTGAAACACAGTTTGAAGCTTTCTTT	CASSETQFEAFF
TRBD1	TRBV5-1	TRBJ1-2	NA	TGCGCCAGCAGGGCAGGACAGGGCGGGAGCTATGGCTACACCTTC	CASRAGQGGSYGYTF
NA	TRBV29-1	TRBJ2-4	NA	TGCAGCGTTGGGACTCAAAACATTCAGTACTTC	CSVGTQNIQYF
NA	TRBV15	TRBJ1-2	NA	TGTGCCACCAGCAGGGGCAAGGGGTCCCTCGCATATGGCTACACCTTC	CATSRGKGSLAYGYTF
NA	TRBV5-4	TRBJ1-2	NA	TGTGCCAGCAGCTTGACAGTTAACAATGGCTACACCTTC	CASSLTVNNGYTF
TRBD2	TRBV2	TRBJ2-2	NA	TGTGCCAGCAGTGACGCGGGGGCGAACACCGGGGAGCTGTTTTTT	CASSDAGANTGELFF
NA	TRBV5-4	TRBJ1-6	once	TGTGCCAGCAGCCCCCGACCAGGCGAAAGGGGTTCACCCCTCCACTTT	CASSPRPGERGSPLHF
TRBD1	TRBV7-9	TRBJ2-2	NA	TGTGCCAGCAGGCCTGGCAGGACAGGGCGCACCGGGGAGCTGTTTTTT	CASRPGRTGRTGELFF
NA	TRBV24-1	TRBJ1-5	NA	TGTGCCACCAGTGACCGGACTGCCCCGGATCAGCCCCAGCATTTT	CATSDRTAPDQPQHF
TRBD1	TRBV20-1	TRBJ2-7	NA	TGCAGTGCTCGAGGGGGCGGGCAGTACTTC	CSARGGGQYF
NA	TRBV2	TRBJ2-7	NA	TGTGCCAGCAGAACAGGGTCAAACGAGCAGTACTTC	CASRTGSNEQYF
NA	TRBV2	TRBJ2-2	NA	TGTGCCAGCAGTGAACTGGGCAGCACCGGGGAGCTGTTTTTT	CASSELGSTGELFF
NA	TRBV7-9	TRBJ1-2	once	TGTGCCAGCACCGCGCAGGGAGGGAACTATGGCTACACCTTC	CASTAQGGNYGYTF
NA	TRBV19	TRBJ1-5	NA	TGTGCCAGTAGGTCCCAGGGGACAAGCAATCAGCCCCAGCATTTT	CASRSQGTSNQPQHF
TRBD1	TRBV9	TRBJ2-1	once	TGTGCCAGCAGCCCCCGACAGGGGGACAATGAGCAGTTCTTC	CASSPRQGDNEQFF
NA	TRBV21-1	TRBJ2-3	NA	TGTGCCAGCGACCGTAAGGCCGGACTACCTACAGATACGCAGTATTTT	CASDRKAGLPTDTQYF
NA	TRBV5-1	TRBJ2-1	NA	TGCGCCAGCAGCATGGTAGGGGCCCACAATGAGCAGTTCTTC	CASSMVGAHNEQFF
TRBD2	TRBV2	TRBJ2-2	NA	TGTGCCCCCGGGGGGGGGATTATTCCCGCCGGGGAGCTGTTTTTT	CAPGGGIIPAGELFF
TRBD2	TRBV7-8	TRBJ2-7	NA	TGTGCCAGCAGCTTATCGGGCGGGGGGCTTTACGAGCAGTACTTC	CASSLSGGGLYEQYF
TRBD1	TRBV28	TRBJ2-1	once	TGTGCCAGCAGTTTTGGGGGACAGGGGGCCTTCAATGAGCAGTTCTTC	CASSFGGQGAFNEQFF
NA	TRBV9	TRBJ2-7	NA	TGTGCCAGCAGCGTAGAGGGGGACCCTGACGCCTACGAGCAGTACTTC	CASSVEGDPDAYEQYF
NA	TRBV5-1	TRBJ1-6	NA	TGCGCCAGCAGCTTGGCCGGTATGGGGAGTAGCCTCCACTTT	CASSLAGMGSSLHF
TRBD2	TRBV19	TRBJ2-3	NA	TGTGCCAGTAGTCCGCCGGGAGCGGGGACGGGAGATACGCAGTATTTT	CASSPPGAGTGDTQYF
NA	TRBV25-1	TRBJ2-7	few	TGTGCCAGCAGTGATTATCTCTACGAGCAGTACTTC	CASSDYLYEQYF
NA	TRBV27	TRBJ2-7	few	TGTGCCAGCAGTTTTCCCGGACAAGTCAACCTTCGGGAGACCTCCTACGAGCAGTACTTC	CASSFPGQVNLRETSYEQYF
TRBD1	TRBV10-3	TRBJ1-2	NA	TGTGCCATCAGTGGGGGAGGAGGGGGCGGCTATGGCTACACCTTC	CAISGGGGGGYGYTF
TRBD2	TRBV28	TRBJ2-3	NA	TGTGCCAGCAGTTTATGGACTAGCGGGAATACGCAGTATTTT	CASSLWTSGNTQYF
TRBD2	TRBV4-3	TRBJ2-7	NA	TGCGCCAGCAGCCAAGGGGCTCGGGGGGACTACGAGCAGTACTTC	CASSQGARGDYEQYF
NA	TRBV28	TRBJ1-5	few	TGTGCCAGCCGAAGGACCCAGGGGAGCAATCAGCCCCAGCATTTT	CASRRTQGSNQPQHF
TRBD1	TRBV3-1/TRBV3-2	TRBJ2-3	NA	TGTGCCAGCAGCCAAGGGACAGGGTTTGGGGCAGATACGCAGTATTTT	CASSQGTGFGADTQYF
NA	TRBV20-1	TRBJ2-7	NA	TGCAGTGCTAGTTCTCTAACCGTACCTTTCTACGAGCAGTACTTC	CSASSLTVPFYEQYF